The entry below describes one T cell receptor (beta chain). Assay used: immunoSEQ multiplex PCR; TCRdb lists only in-frame clones, some missing. The sample has about 280,000 clones; approximately 83% are singletons. The record originates from a study of blood T cell repertoires in COVID-19. Turning to the study itself: Sample material is recorded as cDNA or gDNA derived from T cells, B-cell-depleted T cells, or PBMCs.

Germline lookup yields CDR1 SGHRS and CDR2 YFSETQ. The V segment lost 1 base and the J segment 9 bases; nucleotides outside the gene matches: 8. This CDR3 comprises 15 residues. This TCR was sampled from a woman aged 70-85 years with acute or convalescent COVID-19. The sequenced sample was peripheral blood. The J gene is TRBJ2-3, the V gene TRBV5-1; 10 bases are a match to TRBD2. In DNA, the CDR3 is TGCGCCAGCAGCTTGACTAGCGGGGCCCCCCTGACGCAGTATTTT. Amino acid sequence: CASSLTSGAPLTQYF.